This entry describes one T cell receptor (beta chain). These data are taken from a study of blood T cell repertoires in COVID-19. Study background: The samples span acute and convalescent COVID-19 from the United States, Italy and Spain.

V lost 2 bases to trimming and J lost 6 bases; unmatched junction nucleotides: 9. This CDR3 contains 16 residues. Per germline, CDR1 ENHRY and CDR2 SYGVKD. Original methodology: Scientists estimated how many nucleated cells there were by amplifying reference gene primers. Profiling relied on immunoSEQ multiplex PCR, and the TCRdb table lists in-frame clones only, not all of them. The DNA gave D and trimming, while V, J and clone size come from that table. The sample has approximately 68,000 clones; approximately 78% are singletons. Sequencing used peripheral blood. The V gene is TRBV10-3, the J gene TRBJ2-1; 8 nucleotides align to TRBD1. This receptor was taken from a human donor in a cohort sampled during active COVID-19. As DNA, the CDR3 is TGTGCCATCAGTGAGAGGGGGCAGGGGGCTTTCAATGAGCAGTTCTTC. It translates to CAISERGQGAFNEQFF.